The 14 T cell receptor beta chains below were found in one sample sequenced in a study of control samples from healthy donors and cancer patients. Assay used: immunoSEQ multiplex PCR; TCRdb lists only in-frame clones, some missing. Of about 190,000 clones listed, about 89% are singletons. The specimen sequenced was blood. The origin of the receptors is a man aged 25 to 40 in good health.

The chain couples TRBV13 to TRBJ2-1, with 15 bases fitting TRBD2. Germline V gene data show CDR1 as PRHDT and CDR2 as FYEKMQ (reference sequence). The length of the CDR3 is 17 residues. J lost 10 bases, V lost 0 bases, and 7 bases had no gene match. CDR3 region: CASSLGRTSGGAREQFF. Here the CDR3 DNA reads TGTGCCAGCAGCTTAGGTCGGACTAGCGGGGGGGCCAGGGAGCAGTTCTTC.

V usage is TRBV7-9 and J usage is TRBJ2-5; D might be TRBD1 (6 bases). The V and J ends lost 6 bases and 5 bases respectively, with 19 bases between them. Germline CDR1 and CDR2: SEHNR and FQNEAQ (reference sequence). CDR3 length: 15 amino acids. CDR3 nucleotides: TGTGCCAGCAGTCAAGGACAGCCGGGGTGGGAGACCCAGTACTTC. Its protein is CASSQGQPGWETQYF.

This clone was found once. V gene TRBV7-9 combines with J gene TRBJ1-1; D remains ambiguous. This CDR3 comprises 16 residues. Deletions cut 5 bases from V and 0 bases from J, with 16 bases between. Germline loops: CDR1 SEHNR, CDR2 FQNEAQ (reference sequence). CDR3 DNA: TGTGCCAGCAGCCCCCCCCGGGTCGGTCTGAACACTGAAGCTTTCTTT. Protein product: CASSPPRVGLNTEAFF.

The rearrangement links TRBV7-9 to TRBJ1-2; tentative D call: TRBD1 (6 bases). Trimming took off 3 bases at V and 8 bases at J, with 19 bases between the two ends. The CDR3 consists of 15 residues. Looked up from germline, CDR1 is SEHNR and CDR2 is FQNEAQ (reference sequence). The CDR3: CASSFWTDSKNGYTF. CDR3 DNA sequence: TGTGCCAGCAGCTTTTGGACAGACTCTAAGAACGGCTACACCTTC.

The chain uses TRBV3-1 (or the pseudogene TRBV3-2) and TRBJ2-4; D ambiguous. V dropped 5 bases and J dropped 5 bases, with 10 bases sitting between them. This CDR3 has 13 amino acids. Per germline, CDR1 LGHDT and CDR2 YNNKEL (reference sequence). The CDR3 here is CASSSPPQNIQYF. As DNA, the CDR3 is TGTGCCAGCAGCTCCCCCCCCCAAAACATTCAGTACTTC.

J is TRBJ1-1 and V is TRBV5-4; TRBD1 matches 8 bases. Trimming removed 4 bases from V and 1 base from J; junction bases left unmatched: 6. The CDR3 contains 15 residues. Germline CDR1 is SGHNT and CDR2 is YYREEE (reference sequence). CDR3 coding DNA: TGTGCCAGCAGCGCAACCGGGACAGGGAACACTGAAGCTTTCTTT. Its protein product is CASSATGTGNTEAFF.

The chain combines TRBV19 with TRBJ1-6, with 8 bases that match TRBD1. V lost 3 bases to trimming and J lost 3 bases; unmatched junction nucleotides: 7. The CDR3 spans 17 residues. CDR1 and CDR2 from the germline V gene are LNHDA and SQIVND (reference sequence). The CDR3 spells CASSISGQGGYNSPLHF. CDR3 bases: TGTGCCAGTAGTATTTCCGGACAGGGTGGCTATAATTCACCCCTCCACTTT.

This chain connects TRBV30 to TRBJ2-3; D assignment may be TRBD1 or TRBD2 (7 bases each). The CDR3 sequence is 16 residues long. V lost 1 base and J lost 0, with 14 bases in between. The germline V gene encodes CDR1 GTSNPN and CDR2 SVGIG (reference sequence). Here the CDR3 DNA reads TGTGCCTGGAGTGAGGGGGCGGGGGCGAGCACAGATACGCAGTATTTT. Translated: CAWSEGAGASTDTQYF.

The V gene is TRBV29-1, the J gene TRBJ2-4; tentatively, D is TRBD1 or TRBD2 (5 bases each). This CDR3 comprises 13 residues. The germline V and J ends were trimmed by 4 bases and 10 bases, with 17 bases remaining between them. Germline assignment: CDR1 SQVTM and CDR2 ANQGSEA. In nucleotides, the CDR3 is TGCAGCGTTGGTTCTGGGACCGAGGGTATTCAGTACTTC. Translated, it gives CSVGSGTEGIQYF.

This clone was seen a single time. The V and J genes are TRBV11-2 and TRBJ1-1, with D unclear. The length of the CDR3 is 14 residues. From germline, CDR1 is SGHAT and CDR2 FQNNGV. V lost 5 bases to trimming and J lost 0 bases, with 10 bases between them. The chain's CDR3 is CASSHIPVNTEAFF. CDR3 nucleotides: TGTGCCAGCAGCCATATACCAGTGAACACTGAAGCTTTCTTT.

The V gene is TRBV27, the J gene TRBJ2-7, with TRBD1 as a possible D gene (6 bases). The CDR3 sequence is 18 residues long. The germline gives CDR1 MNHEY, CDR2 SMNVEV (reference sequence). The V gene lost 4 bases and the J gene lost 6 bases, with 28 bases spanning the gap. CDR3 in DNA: TGTGCCAGCAGTTACCAGAGACAGGTTTTTTTGGGAACCACCGAGCAGTACTTC. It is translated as CASSYQRQVFLGTTEQYF.

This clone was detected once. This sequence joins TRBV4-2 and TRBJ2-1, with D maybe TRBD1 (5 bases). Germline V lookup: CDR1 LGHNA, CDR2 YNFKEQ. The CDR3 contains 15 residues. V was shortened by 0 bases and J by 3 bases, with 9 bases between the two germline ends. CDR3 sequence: CASSQDMTVYNEQFF. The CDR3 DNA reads TGTGCCAGCAGCCAAGATATGACAGTCTACAATGAGCAGTTCTTC.

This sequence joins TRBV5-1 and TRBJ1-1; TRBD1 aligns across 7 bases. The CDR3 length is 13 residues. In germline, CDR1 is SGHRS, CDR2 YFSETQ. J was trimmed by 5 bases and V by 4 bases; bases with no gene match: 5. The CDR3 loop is CASSLQGRTEAFF. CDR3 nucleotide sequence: TGCGCCAGCAGCCTACAGGGGAGGACTGAAGCTTTCTTT.

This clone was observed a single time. The CDR3 coding sequence is TGTGCCAGCAGCGCAGGGGGACAGGGGGCAGGAGAGCAGTACTTC. Translated: CASSAGGQGAGEQYF. V is TRBV9 and J is TRBJ2-7, with 12 bases identical to TRBD1. The germline V gene encodes CDR1 SGDLS and CDR2 YYNGEE. The CDR3 runs to 15 residues. Trimming took 3 bases from V and 7 from J; bases not matched to a gene: 8.